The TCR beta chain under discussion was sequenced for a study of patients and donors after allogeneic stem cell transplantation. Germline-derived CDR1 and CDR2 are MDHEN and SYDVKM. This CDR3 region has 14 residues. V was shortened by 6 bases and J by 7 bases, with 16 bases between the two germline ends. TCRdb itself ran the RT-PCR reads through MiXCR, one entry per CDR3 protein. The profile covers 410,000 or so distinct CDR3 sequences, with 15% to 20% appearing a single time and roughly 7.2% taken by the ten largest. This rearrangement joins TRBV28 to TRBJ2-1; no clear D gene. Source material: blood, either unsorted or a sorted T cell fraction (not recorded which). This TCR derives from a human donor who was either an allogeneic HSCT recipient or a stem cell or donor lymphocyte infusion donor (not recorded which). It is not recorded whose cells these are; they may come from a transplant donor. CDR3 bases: TGTGCCAGCAGCCCCAGGTCTATTTGGAATGAGCAGTTCTTC. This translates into CASSPRSIWNEQFF.